This entry is about one T cell receptor beta chain. Its antigen is not known. The record originates from a study of a mutant IDH1 vaccine in newly diagnosed glioma. Here immunoSEQ multiplex PCR was the method, and the copy in TCRdb shows in-frame clones only, minus some. Among some 38,000 clones listed, roughly 82% were seen once. Trimming removed 1 base at V and 7 bases at J, with 15 bases between. Germline V lookup: CDR1 LGHNA, CDR2 YSLEER. The CDR3 is 15 residues long. Regarding time point: week 47, end of study. One vaccine dose held 300 ug of mutant IDH1 20-mer peptide and came with topical imiquimod.

The sample here was PBMCs, taken from a glioma patient whose treatment included an IDH1 peptide vaccine. The TCR comes from a man in his forties with glioma. J is TRBJ2-3 and V is TRBV4-3; D perhaps matches TRBD2 (5 bases). This chain's CDR3 is CASSQGGAAVNTQYF. In DNA, the CDR3 is TGCGCCAGCAGCCAAGGAGGAGCGGCGGTGAATACGCAGTATTTT.